This T cell receptor beta chain emerged from a study of post-analysis software for immune sequencing data. Broader study findings: Significantly lower normalized Chao1 diversity was seen in multiple sclerosis patients than in controls. Compared with controls, patients had more of roughly 5 TRBV segments, including TRBV5-6, TRBV5-1 and TRBV20-1.

In this sample, this clonotype turned up a few times. The target antigen is unknown. The germline V gene has CDR1 PRHDT and CDR2 FYEKMQ (reference sequence). V was trimmed by 2 bases and J by 0 bases, leaving 8 bases between them. This CDR3 spans 14 amino acids. The authors incorporated unique molecular identifiers into the TCR beta cDNA libraries. A population of about 0.95 to 10 million T cells gave rise to about half a million cDNA molecules. Each CDR3 protein is one row after TCRdb ran MiXCR on the PCR reads. The table includes roughly 540,000 distinct CDR3 sequences, 34% detected once. The material sequenced was blood. This receptor was obtained from a girl aged 2 to 17 with multiple sclerosis. The chain employs TRBV13 and TRBJ2-7; D unresolved. CDR3 region: CASSLYSSSYEQYF. CDR3 nucleotide sequence: TGTGCCAGCAGCTTATACTCAAGCTCCTACGAGCAGTACTTC.